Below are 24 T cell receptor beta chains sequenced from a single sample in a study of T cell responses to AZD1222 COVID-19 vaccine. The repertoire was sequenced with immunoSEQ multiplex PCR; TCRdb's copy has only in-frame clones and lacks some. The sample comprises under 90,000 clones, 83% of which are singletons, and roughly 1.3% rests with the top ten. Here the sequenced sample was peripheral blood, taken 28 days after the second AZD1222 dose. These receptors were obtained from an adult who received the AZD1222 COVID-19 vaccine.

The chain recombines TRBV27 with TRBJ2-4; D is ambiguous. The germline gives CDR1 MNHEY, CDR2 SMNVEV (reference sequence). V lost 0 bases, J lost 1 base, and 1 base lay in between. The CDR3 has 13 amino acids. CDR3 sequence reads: CASSLSAKNIQYF. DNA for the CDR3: TGTGCCAGCAGTTTATCGGCCAAAAACATTCAGTACTTC.

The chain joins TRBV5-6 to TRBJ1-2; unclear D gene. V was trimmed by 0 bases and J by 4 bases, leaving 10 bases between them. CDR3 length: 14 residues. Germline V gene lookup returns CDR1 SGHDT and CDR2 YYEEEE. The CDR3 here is CASSLGSAGYGYTF. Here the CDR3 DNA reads TGTGCCAGCAGCTTGGGATCAGCGGGCTATGGCTACACCTTC.

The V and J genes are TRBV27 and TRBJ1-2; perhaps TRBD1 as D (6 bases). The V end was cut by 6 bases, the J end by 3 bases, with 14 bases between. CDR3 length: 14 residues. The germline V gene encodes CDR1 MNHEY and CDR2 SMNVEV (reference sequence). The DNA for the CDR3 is TGTGCCAGCAGACCAACAGGGAAGCACTATGGCTACACCTTC. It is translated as CASRPTGKHYGYTF.

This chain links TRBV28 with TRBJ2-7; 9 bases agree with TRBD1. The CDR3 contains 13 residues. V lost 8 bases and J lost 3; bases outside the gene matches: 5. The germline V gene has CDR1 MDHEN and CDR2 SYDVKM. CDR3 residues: CASLDRGNYEQYF. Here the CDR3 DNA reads TGTGCCAGCTTGGACAGGGGAAACTACGAGCAGTACTTC.

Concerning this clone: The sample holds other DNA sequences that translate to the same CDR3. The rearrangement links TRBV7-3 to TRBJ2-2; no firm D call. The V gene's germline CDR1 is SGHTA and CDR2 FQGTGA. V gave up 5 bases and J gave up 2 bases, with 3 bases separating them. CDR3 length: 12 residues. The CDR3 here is CASSLNTGELFF. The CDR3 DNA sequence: TGTGCCAGCAGCCTAAACACCGGGGAGCTGTTTTTT.

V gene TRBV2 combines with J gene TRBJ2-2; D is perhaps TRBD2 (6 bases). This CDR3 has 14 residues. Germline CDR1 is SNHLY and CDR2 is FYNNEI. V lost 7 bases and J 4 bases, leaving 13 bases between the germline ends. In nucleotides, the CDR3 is TGTGCCAGCACCAGGACTACCCGCACCGGGGAGCTGTTTTTT. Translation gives CASTRTTRTGELFF.

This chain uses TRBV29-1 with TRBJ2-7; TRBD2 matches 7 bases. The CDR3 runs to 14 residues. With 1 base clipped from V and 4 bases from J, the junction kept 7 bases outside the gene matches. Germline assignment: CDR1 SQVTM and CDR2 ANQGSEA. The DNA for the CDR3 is TGCAGCGTTGAAGTCGCTAGCGGCACTTACGAGCAGTACTTC. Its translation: CSVEVASGTYEQYF.

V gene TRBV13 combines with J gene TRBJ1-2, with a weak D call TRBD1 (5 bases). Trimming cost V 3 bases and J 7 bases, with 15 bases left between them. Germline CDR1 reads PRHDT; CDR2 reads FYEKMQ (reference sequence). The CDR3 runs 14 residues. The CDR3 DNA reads TGTGCCAGCAGCTTTCAGGGCAAGAACAGTGGCTACACCTTC. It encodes CASSFQGKNSGYTF.

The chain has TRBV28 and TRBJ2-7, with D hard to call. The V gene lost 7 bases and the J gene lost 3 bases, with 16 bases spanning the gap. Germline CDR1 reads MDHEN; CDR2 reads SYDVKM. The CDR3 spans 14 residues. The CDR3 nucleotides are TGTGCCAGCACCCCGACTGAAGTGGGCTACGAGCAGTACTTC. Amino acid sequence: CASTPTEVGYEQYF.

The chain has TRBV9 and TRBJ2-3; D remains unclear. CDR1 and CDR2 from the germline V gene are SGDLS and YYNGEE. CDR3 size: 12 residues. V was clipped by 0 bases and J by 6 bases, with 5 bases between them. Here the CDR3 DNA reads TGTGCCAGCAGCGTAGCGGAGGATACGCAGTATTTT. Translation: CASSVAEDTQYF.

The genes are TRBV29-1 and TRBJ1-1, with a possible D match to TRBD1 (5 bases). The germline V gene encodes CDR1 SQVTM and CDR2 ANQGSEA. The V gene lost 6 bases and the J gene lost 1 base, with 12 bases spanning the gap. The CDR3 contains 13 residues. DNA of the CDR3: TGCAGCGTCCAACGCGGGGGGAACACTGAAGCTTTCTTT. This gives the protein CSVQRGGNTEAFF.

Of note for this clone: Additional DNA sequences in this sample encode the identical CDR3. CDR3 loop: CAISERNTEAFF. The DNA of the CDR3 is TGTGCCATCAGTGAAAGGAACACTGAAGCTTTCTTT. The chain recombines TRBV10-3 with TRBJ1-1, with no clear D. The CDR3 extends over 12 amino acids. From germline, CDR1 is ENHRY and CDR2 SYGVKD. V was pared by 3 bases and J by 1 base, with 3 bases between.

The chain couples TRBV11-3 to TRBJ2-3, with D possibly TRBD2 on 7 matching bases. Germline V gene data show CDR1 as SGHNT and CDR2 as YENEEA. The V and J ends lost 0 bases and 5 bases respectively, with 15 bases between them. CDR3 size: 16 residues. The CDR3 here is CASSLDGREGEDTQYF. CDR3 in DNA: TGTGCCAGCAGCTTAGATGGGAGGGAGGGGGAAGATACGCAGTATTTT. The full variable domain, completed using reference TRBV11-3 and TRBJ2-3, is EAGVVQSPRYKIIEKKQPVAFWCNPISGHNTLYWYLQNLGQGPELLIRYENEEAVDDSQLPKDRFSAERLKGVDSTLKIQPAELGDSAVYLCASSLDGREGEDTQYFGPGTRLTVL.

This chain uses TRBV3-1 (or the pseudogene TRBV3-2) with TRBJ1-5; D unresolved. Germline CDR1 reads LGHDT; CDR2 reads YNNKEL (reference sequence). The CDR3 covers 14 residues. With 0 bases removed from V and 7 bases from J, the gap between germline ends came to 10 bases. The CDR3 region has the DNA TGTGCCAGCAGCCAAGACAGTACCGGACAGCCCCAGCATTTT. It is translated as CASSQDSTGQPQHF.

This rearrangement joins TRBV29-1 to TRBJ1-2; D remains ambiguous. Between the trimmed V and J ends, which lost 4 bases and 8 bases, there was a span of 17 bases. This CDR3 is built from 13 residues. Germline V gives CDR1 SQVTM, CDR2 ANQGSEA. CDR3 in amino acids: CSVVTETLGGYTF. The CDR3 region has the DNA TGCAGCGTTGTTACAGAAACCCTTGGGGGCTACACCTTC.

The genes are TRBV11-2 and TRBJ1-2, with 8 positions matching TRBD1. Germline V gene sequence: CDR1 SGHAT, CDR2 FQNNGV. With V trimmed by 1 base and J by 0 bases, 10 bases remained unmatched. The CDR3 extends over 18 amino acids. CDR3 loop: CASSLAAGQATTNYGYTF. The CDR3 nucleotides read TGTGCCAGCAGCTTAGCAGCGGGACAGGCGACGACTAACTATGGCTACACCTTC.

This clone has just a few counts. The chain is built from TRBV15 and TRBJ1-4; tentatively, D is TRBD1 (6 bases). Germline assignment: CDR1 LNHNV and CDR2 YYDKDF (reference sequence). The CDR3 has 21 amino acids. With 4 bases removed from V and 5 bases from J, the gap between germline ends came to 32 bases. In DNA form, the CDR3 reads TGTGCCACCAGCAACGATATCAAGAGATTCGAGGTGCAGGGGAGGAATGAAAAACTGTTTTTT. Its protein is CATSNDIKRFEVQGRNEKLFF.

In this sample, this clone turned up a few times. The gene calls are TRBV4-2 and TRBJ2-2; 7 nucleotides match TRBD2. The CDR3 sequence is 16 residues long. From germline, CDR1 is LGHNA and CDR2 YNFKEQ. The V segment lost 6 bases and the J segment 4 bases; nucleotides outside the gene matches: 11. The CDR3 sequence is CASRIWGGSGTGELFF. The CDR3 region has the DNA TGTGCCAGCAGGATTTGGGGGGGATCGGGCACCGGGGAGCTGTTTTTT.

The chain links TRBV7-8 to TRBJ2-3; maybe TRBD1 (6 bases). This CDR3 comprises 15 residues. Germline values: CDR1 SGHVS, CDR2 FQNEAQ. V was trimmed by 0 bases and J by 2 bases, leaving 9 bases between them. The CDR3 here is CASSLADSFTDTQYF. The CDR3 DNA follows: TGTGCCAGCAGCTTAGCGGACAGCTTCACAGATACGCAGTATTTT.

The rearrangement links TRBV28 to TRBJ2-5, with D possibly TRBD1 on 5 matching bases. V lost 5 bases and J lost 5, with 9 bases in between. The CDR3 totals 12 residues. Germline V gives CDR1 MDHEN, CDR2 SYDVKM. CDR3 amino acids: CASSQGTETQYF. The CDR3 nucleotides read TGTGCCAGCAGTCAGGGTACTGAGACCCAGTACTTC.

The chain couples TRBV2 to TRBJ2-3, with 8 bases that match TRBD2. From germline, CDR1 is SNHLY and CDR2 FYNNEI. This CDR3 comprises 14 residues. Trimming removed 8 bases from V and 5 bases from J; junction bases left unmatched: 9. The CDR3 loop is CASSRTAGVDTQYF. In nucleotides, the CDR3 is TGTGCCAGCTCAAGAACAGCGGGAGTAGATACGCAGTATTTT.

The CDR3 protein is CASSQERTKLFF. CDR3 coding DNA: TGCGCCAGCAGCCAAGAACGGACAAAACTGTTTTTT. This chain links TRBV4-1 with TRBJ1-4; the D is unclear. Trimming removed 0 bases at V and 10 bases at J, with 6 bases between. The length of the CDR3 is 12 residues. Germline assignment: CDR1 MGHRA and CDR2 YSYEKL.

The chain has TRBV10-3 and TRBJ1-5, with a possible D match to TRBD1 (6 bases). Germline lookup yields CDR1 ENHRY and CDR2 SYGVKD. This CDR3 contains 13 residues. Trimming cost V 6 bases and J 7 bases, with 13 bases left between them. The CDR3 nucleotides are TGTGCCATCAGCATACAGGGTGAGCAGCCCCAGCATTTT. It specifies CAISIQGEQPQHF.

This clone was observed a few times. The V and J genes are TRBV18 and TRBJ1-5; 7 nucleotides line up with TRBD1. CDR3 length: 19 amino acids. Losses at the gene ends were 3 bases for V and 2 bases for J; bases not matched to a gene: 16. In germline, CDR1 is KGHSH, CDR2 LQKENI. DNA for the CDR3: TGTGCCAGCTCACCTAGAAAACTCCGACAGGGCAGGGGCAATCAGCCCCAGCATTTT. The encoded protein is CASSPRKLRQGRGNQPQHF.